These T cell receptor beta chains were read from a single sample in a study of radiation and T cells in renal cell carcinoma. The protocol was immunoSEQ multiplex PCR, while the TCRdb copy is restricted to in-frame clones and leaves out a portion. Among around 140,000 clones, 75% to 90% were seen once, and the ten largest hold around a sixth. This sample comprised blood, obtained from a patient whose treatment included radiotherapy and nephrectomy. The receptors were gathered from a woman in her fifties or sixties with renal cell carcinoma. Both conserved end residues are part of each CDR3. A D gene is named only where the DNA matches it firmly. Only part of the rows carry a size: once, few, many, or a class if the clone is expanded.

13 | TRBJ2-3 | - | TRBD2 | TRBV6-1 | TGTGCCAGATCTAGCGGGAGCACAGATACGCAGTATTTT | CARSSGSTDTQYF
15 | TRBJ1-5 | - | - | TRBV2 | TGTGCCAGCTCAATCGGAGGTTCTGGCAATCAGCCCCAGCATTTT | CASSIGGSGNQPQHF
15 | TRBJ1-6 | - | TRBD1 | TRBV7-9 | TGTGCCAGCAGCTTAGTGACAGGGCCCAAGGAACCCCTCCACTTT | CASSLVTGPKEPLHF
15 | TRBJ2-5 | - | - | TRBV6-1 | TGTGCCAGCAGTGAGACAGTTTCTTACCAAGAGACCCAGTACTTC | CASSETVSYQETQYF
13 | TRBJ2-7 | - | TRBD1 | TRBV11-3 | TGTGCCAGCAGCTTAAACAGGGGCTACGAGCAGTACTTC | CASSLNRGYEQYF
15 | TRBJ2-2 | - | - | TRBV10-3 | TGTGCCATCACCCCACACAGGGAGTACACCGGGGAGCTGTTTTTT | CAITPHREYTGELFF
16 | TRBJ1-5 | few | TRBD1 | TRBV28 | TGTGCCAGCAGTTTAGTCCGGACAGGGGCCAATCAGCCCCAGCATTTT | CASSLVRTGANQPQHF
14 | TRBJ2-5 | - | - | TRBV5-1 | TGCGCCAGCAAATCGGAGGGAGAAACTGGGGAGCAGTACTTC | CASKSEGETGEQYF
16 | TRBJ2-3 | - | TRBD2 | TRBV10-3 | TGTGCCATCAGAGGGACTAGCGAGACTAGCACAGATACGCAGTATTTT | CAIRGTSETSTDTQYF
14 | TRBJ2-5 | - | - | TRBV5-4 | TGTGCCAGCAGCTTGGTTTACTCTCAAGAGACCCAGTACTTC | CASSLVYSQETQYF
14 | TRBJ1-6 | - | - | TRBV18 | TGTGCCAGCTCACCAGGGGGAAATAATTCACCCCTCCACTTT | CASSPGGNNSPLHF
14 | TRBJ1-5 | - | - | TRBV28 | TGTGCCAGCAGTCCGGGACACCGCAATCAGCCCCAGCATTTT | CASSPGHRNQPQHF
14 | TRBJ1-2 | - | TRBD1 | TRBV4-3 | TGCGCCAGCAGCCAAGGTGAAGGACAGGTAGGCTACACCTTC | CASSQGEGQVGYTF
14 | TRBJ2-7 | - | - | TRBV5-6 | TGTGCCAGCAGTCCCGAGCCAGAAAACTACGAGCAGTACTTC | CASSPEPENYEQYF
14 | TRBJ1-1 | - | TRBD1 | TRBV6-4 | TGTGCCAGCAGGGCCAGGGGGAGTTTCGCTGAAGCTTTCTTT | CASRARGSFAEAFF
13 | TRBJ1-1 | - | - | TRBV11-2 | TGTGCCAGCAGCGACCCGGGGAACACTGAAGCTTTCTTT | CASSDPGNTEAFF
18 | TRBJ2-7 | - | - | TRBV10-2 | TGCGCCAGCAGTGAGTCTGGGGCAGTGTCAGGGGTTGACTACGAGCAGTACTTC | CASSESGAVSGVDYEQYF